Shown below are 2 T cell receptor beta chains from a single sample sequenced in a study of T cells after posttransplantation cyclophosphamide. Cells defined as naive were viable CD3+CD4+ or CD3+CD8+ and CCR7+CD45RA+CD45RO-CD95-CD27+CD28+. Method: immunoSEQ multiplex PCR; TCRdb's copy keeps in-frame clones and lacks some. The sample holds about 20,000 clones, 95% to 98% seen once. Sequencing input: naive CD4+ T cells sorted from PBMCs. These receptors were obtained from a man aged 40-49 years in good health, CMV-negative, and a related stem cell transplant donor.

This chain links TRBV5-1 with TRBJ1-5; D gene unclear. Germline CDR1 reads SGHRS; CDR2 reads YFSETQ. V was pared by 0 bases and J by 1 base, with 11 bases between. The CDR3 runs to 16 residues. CDR3 region: CASSLDGTLSNQPQHF. The DNA of the CDR3 is TGCGCCAGCAGCTTGGATGGCACCCTCAGCAATCAGCCCCAGCATTTT.

The V and J genes are TRBV4-1 and TRBJ2-1; D not certain. This CDR3 region has 12 residues. Trimming pared 0 bases from V and 9 bases from J, leaving 6 bases between. Germline V gives CDR1 MGHRA, CDR2 YSYEKL. The CDR3 reads CASSQDTGEQFF. As DNA, the CDR3 is TGCGCCAGCAGCCAAGATACGGGTGAGCAGTTCTTC.